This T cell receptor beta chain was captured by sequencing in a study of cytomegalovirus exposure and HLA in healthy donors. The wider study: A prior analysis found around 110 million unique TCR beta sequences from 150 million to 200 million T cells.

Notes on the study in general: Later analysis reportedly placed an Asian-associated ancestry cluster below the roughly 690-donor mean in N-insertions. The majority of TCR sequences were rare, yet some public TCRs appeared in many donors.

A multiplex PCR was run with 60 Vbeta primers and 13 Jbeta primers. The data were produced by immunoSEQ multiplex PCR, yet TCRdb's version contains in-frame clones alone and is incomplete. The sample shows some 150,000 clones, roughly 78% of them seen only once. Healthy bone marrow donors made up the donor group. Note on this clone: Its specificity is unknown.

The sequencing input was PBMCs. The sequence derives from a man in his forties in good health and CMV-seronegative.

The CDR3 DNA follows: TGCAGCGTTGAAGATAACAGGAGCACAGATACGCAGTATTTT. Its protein is CSVEDNRSTDTQYF. This chain uses TRBV29-1 with TRBJ2-3; weak D call: TRBD1 (5 bases). CDR3 length: 14 residues. Trimming took 0 bases from V and 0 from J, leaving 7 bases between them. The germline V gene has CDR1 SQVTM and CDR2 ANQGSEA.